This T cell receptor (beta chain) stems from a study of post-analysis software for immune sequencing data. In the study overall: Included among the disease courses, which were recorded for the cohort, were relapsing-remitting, secondary progressive and progressive-relapsing multiple sclerosis. General study findings and limits: With F measure, samples from one preparation batch clustered together strongly. The normalized Chao1 diversity of multiple sclerosis patients was significantly lower than that of controls. Patients carried four or five TRBV segments more frequently than controls did, and TRBV5-6, TRBV5-1 and TRBV20-1 were among them.

The CDR3 has 14 residues. V lost 5 bases, J lost 2 bases, and 5 bases stayed unmatched. Germline CDR1 SGHRS, CDR2 YFSETQ. Carried by the TCR beta cDNA libraries were unique molecular identifiers. TCRdb independently ran MiXCR on the PCR reads; one entry per CDR3 protein. The repertoire consists of under 900,000 distinct CDR3 sequences, with about 57% occurring once and the leading ten covering approximately 4.5%. With respect to this clonotype: Its matching antigen is unknown.

Input material: blood. The TCR was taken from a girl between 10 and 17 years old with multiple sclerosis. The V call is TRBV5-1, the J call TRBJ2-7, with TRBD2 matching 9 bases. The CDR3 spells CASSIAGATYEQYF. CDR3 nucleotides: TGCGCCAGCAGTATAGCGGGGGCCACCTACGAGCAGTACTTC.